This T cell receptor beta chain is from a study of blood T cell repertoires in COVID-19. The assay was immunoSEQ multiplex PCR, and TCRdb's table has in-frame clones only and misses some. The top ten hold just over 5% of the sample, which has 55,000 to 85,000 clones, about nine tenths seen once. The germline V gene encodes CDR1 SGHRS and CDR2 YFSETQ. The V and J ends lost 0 bases and 1 base, in that order; junction bases with no gene match: 4. The CDR3 sequence is 16 residues long. Source material: peripheral blood. The chain recombines TRBV5-1 with TRBJ2-5; 9 bases fit TRBD2. The source is a woman between 18 and 30 years old with acute or convalescent COVID-19. Written as DNA, the CDR3 is TGCGCCAGCAGCTTGGGGCTAGCGGGATTCCAAGAGACCCAGTACTTC. It translates to CASSLGLAGFQETQYF.